This paragraph reports one T cell receptor (beta chain). The data derive from a study of blood T cell repertoires in COVID-19. In the study overall: Acute and convalescent COVID-19 specimens originated in the United States, Italy and Spain.

Sequencing used immunoSEQ multiplex PCR; TCRdb keeps in-frame clones, though not all of them. The top ten clones hold just under 4% of a sample with roughly 160,000 clones, roughly 86% of them seen once. Germline CDR1 and CDR2: SQVTM and ANQGSEA. V gave up 5 bases and J gave up 3 bases; unmatched junction bases: 9. This CDR3 has 14 residues. The rearrangement joins TRBV29-1 to TRBJ2-7; 8 nucleotides match TRBD1. The material sequenced was peripheral blood. The TCR was taken from a woman aged 55-75 years who had recovered from COVID-19. The CDR3 spells CSVSDRGANYEQYF. CDR3 coding DNA: TGCAGCGTTTCCGACAGGGGCGCAAACTACGAGCAGTACTTC.